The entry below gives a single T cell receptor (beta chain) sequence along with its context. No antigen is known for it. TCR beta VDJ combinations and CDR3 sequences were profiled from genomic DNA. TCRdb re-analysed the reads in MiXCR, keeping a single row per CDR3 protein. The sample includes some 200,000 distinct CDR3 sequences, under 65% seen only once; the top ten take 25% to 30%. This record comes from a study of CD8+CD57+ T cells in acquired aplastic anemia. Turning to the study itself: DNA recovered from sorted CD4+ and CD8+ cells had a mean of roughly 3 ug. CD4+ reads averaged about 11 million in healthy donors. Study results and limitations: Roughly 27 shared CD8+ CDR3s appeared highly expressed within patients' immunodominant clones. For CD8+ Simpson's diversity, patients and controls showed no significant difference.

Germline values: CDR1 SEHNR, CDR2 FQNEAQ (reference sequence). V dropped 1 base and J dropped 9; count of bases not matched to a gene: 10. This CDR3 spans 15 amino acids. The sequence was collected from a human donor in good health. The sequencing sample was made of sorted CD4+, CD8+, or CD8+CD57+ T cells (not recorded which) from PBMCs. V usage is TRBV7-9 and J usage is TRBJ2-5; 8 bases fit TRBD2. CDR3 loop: CASSLDGGAWEAQYF. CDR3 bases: TGTGCCAGCAGCTTAGACGGGGGGGCCTGGGAGGCCCAGTACTTC. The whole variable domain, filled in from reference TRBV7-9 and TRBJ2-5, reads DTGVSQNPRHKITKRGQNVTFRCDPISEHNRLYWYRQTLGQGPEFLTYFQNEAQLEKSRLLSDRFSAERPKGSFSTLEIQRTEQGDSAMYLCASSLDGGAWEAQYFGPGTRLLVL.